This TCR beta chain was sequenced during a study of OX40 agonist ivuxolimab in advanced cancers. A history of autoimmune disease or systemic immunosuppression excluded patients. Blood specimens came from baseline, cycle 4 day 1, and cycle 7 day 1. Clones were read by immunoSEQ multiplex PCR, and TCRdb kept only the in-frame ones, dropping some. The top ten clones hold approximately 4.8% of a sample with tens of thousands of clones, about four fifths of them seen once. This CDR3 contains 15 residues. Germline CDR1 MNHEY, CDR2 SVGAGI. The J segment lost 8 bases and the V segment lost 3 bases, leaving 9 bases of the junction unmatched. About this clone itself: Its cognate antigen is unknown.

Regarding the study as a whole: CD8+ T cells averaged more expanded clones than CD4+.

This sequence originates from an adult with an advanced solid tumor such as melanoma, head and neck, liver or kidney cancer. The V gene is TRBV6-5, the J gene TRBJ2-2, with TRBD1 identical over 7 bases. The source was CD4+ or CD8+ T cells sorted from blood, collected in a trial of the OX40 agonist ivuxolimab. The CDR3 bases are TGTGCCAGCAGTTATAGACAGGGCGGTCGAGGGGAGCTGTTTTTT. Translated, it gives CASSYRQGGRGELFF.